The 17 T cell receptor beta chains listed next were all sequenced from one sample in a study of graft-versus-host responses after intestinal transplantation. Method: immunoSEQ multiplex PCR; TCRdb's copy keeps in-frame clones and lacks some. The data show roughly 25,000 clones, 90% to 95% seen once. The material sequenced was PBMCs, taken 30 days after intestinal transplant. All receptors come from a human patient who received an intestinal transplant, so some T cells may come from the graft donor.

This chain joins TRBV4-1 and TRBJ2-2; D remains ambiguous. CDR3 length: 14 amino acids. CDR1 is MGHRA, CDR2 YSYEKL, per germline. Trimming took 8 bases from V and 0 from J, leaving 10 bases between them. In DNA form, the CDR3 reads TGCGCCAGCGCTCCTGAGGCGAACACCGGGGAGCTGTTTTTT. Its translation: CASAPEANTGELFF.

The chain recombines TRBV25-1 with TRBJ1-1; D remains ambiguous. Trimming stripped 3 bases from V and 1 base from J, with 6 bases between. In germline, CDR1 is MGHDK, CDR2 SYGVNS. This CDR3 is 13 amino acids long. The DNA for the CDR3 is TGTGCCAGCAGTGATCCCCGGAACACTGAAGCTTTCTTT. Translating it yields CASSDPRNTEAFF.

This chain links TRBV7-2 with TRBJ2-7; D is possibly TRBD1 (5 bases). CDR3 size: 14 residues. Germline lookup yields CDR1 SGHTA and CDR2 FQGNSA. Trimming stripped 3 bases from V and 2 bases from J, with 11 bases between. The CDR3 DNA sequence: TGTGCCAGCAGCTTGGGGCAGGGCACCTACGAGCAGTACTTC. Its protein product is CASSLGQGTYEQYF.

The rearrangement uses TRBV11-2 and TRBJ1-1; D is perhaps TRBD1 (5 bases). The V end was cut by 7 bases, the J end by 10 bases, with 16 bases between. The length of the CDR3 is 12 residues. Looked up from germline, CDR1 is SGHAT and CDR2 is FQNNGV. CDR3 protein: CASTSRGGGAFF. In DNA form, the CDR3 reads TGTGCCAGCACCTCCCGTGGGGGGGGAGCTTTCTTT.

The gene calls are TRBV19 and TRBJ1-1; D gene uncertain. The germline V gene has CDR1 LNHDA and CDR2 SQIVND (reference sequence). The CDR3 runs 11 residues. The V and J ends lost 1 base and 7 bases respectively, with 4 bases between them. The DNA for the CDR3 is TGTGCCAGTAGTATAGCCTATGAAGCTTTCTTT. Residues: CASSIAYEAFF.

The chain uses TRBV15 and TRBJ2-2; 11 positions match TRBD1. The CDR3 totals 14 residues. Looked up from germline, CDR1 is LNHNV and CDR2 is YYDKDF (reference sequence). V trimming: 6 bases; J trimming: 4 bases; junction bases outside the gene matches: 1. CDR3 in amino acids: CATRGTGGTGELFF. CDR3 sequence (DNA): TGTGCCACCAGAGGGACAGGGGGCACCGGGGAGCTGTTTTTT.

This clone turned up a few times. The J gene is TRBJ2-3, the V gene TRBV10-2; 13 positions agree with TRBD2. V trimming: 6 bases; J trimming: 5 bases; junction bases outside the gene matches: 5. The CDR3 has 15 residues. The V gene's germline CDR1 is WSHSY and CDR2 SAAADI. The CDR3 coding sequence is TGCGCCAGCAGACCAGGACTAGCGGGGGTAGATACGCAGTATTTT. It specifies CASRPGLAGVDTQYF.

The chain employs TRBV6-8 and TRBJ2-7; maybe TRBD1 (6 bases). Between the trimmed V and J ends, which lost 8 bases and 9 bases, there was a span of 23 bases. CDR1 is MNHGY and CDR2 is SAAAGT in the germline V gene. The length of the CDR3 is 14 residues. The CDR3 sequence: CASGPTGSVKRQYF. The CDR3 DNA is TGTGCCAGCGGCCCGACAGGCTCGGTAAAGAGGCAGTACTTC.

V is TRBV25-1 and J is TRBJ2-5; 8 positions match TRBD2. This CDR3 is built from 15 residues. The germline V gene encodes CDR1 MGHDK and CDR2 SYGVNS. V was pared by 1 base and J by 1 base, with 2 bases of the junction left unmatched. CDR3 DNA sequence: TGTGCCAGCAGTGAATTCGGACTAGCCCAAGAGACCCAGTACTTC. Protein sequence: CASSEFGLAQETQYF. Supplemented by reference TRBV25-1 and TRBJ2-5, the full variable domain reads EADIYQTPRYLVIGTGKKITLECSQTMGHDKMYWYQQDPGMELHLIHYSYGVNSTEKGDLSSESTVSRIRTEHFPLTLESARPSHTSQYLCASSEFGLAQETQYFGPGTRLLVL.

The gene calls are TRBV5-6 and TRBJ1-2; D ambiguous. The length of the CDR3 is 16 residues. Germline assignment: CDR1 SGHDT and CDR2 YYEEEE. Trimming left V 0 bases short and J 5 bases short, with 17 bases between. The CDR3 DNA sequence: TGTGCCAGCAGCTTGGGGGCGGTAAACAGCCTATATGGCTACACCTTC. Amino acids: CASSLGAVNSLYGYTF.

The CDR3 protein is CASKDRVNTEAFF. The CDR3 nucleotides read TGTGCCAGCAAAGACCGGGTGAACACTGAAGCTTTCTTT. The chain joins TRBV6-5 to TRBJ1-1; D is uncertain. CDR1 is MNHEY, CDR2 SVGAGI, per germline. This CDR3 is built from 13 residues. The ends were cut back, 7 bases at V and 0 bases at J, with 9 bases in the middle.

V usage is TRBV6-5 and J usage is TRBJ2-1; D is unclear. This CDR3 spans 15 amino acids. V was trimmed by 1 base and J by 1 base, leaving 8 bases between them. Looked up from germline, CDR1 is MNHEY and CDR2 is SVGAGI. The CDR3 sequence is CASSYYPDSYNEQFF. Written as DNA, the CDR3 is TGTGCCAGCAGTTACTATCCAGATTCCTACAATGAGCAGTTCTTC.

This rearrangement joins TRBV19 to TRBJ2-1, with 9 positions matching TRBD2. Trimming at V came to 3 bases and at J to 8 bases, leaving 17 bases not matched to a gene. The CDR3 consists of 18 residues. The germline CDR1 and CDR2 sequences are LNHDA and SQIVND (reference sequence). The CDR3 loop reads CASSIKGIVAGVADEQFF. The DNA for the CDR3 is TGTGCCAGTAGTATTAAGGGGATCGTAGCGGGAGTAGCGGATGAGCAGTTCTTC. Supplemented by reference TRBV19 and TRBJ2-1, the full variable domain reads DGGITQSPKYLFRKEGQNVTLSCEQNLNHDAMYWYRQDPGQGLRLIYYSQIVNDFQKGDIAEGYSVSREKKESFPLTVTSAQKNPTAFYLCASSIKGIVAGVADEQFFGPGTRLTVL.

The chain couples TRBV28 to TRBJ2-7; TRBD1 matches 8 bases. CDR3 length: 14 residues. Looked up from germline, CDR1 is MDHEN and CDR2 is SYDVKM. The V segment lost 6 bases and the J segment 4 bases; nucleotides outside the gene matches: 8. The CDR3 spells CASSLGQVGYEQYF. CDR3 DNA sequence: TGTGCCAGCAGCTTGGGACAGGTAGGGTACGAGCAGTACTTC. Full variable domain (missing parts from reference TRBV28 and TRBJ2-7): DVKVTQSSRYLVKRTGEKVFLECVQDMDHENMFWYRQDPGLGLRLIYFSYDVKMKEKGDIPEGYSVSREKKERFSLILESASTNQTSMYLCASSLGQVGYEQYFGPGTRLTVT.

The genes are TRBV6-5 and TRBJ1-2, with 9 bases matching TRBD1. Germline V gene lookup returns CDR1 MNHEY and CDR2 SVGAGI. V trimming: 6 bases; J trimming: 7 bases; junction bases outside the gene matches: 12. The CDR3 spans 15 residues. DNA of the CDR3: TGTGCCAGCAGCAAGGGACAGGGTCGTTTTAGTGGCTACACCTTC. This gives the protein CASSKGQGRFSGYTF.

This chain connects TRBV6-6 to TRBJ2-6; TRBD1 is a possible D gene (6 bases). This CDR3 is 15 amino acids long. The germline gives CDR1 MNHNY, CDR2 SVGAGI (reference sequence). The V end was cut by 6 bases, the J end by 2 bases, with 11 bases between. The CDR3 DNA follows: TGTGCCAGCAGCTCAGGGGATCCTGGGGCCAACGTCCTGACTTTC. Its protein is CASSSGDPGANVLTF.

The J gene is TRBJ2-7, the V gene TRBV9; the D is unclear. The CDR3 runs 14 residues. Deletions cut 4 bases from V and 0 bases from J, with 11 bases between. Germline loops: CDR1 SGDLS, CDR2 YYNGEE. In nucleotides, the CDR3 is TGTGCCAGCAGCCCCGGGCCCTCCTCCTACGAGCAGTACTTC. Translation gives CASSPGPSSYEQYF.